This entry lists 8 T cell receptor beta chains sequenced from one sample in a study of blood T cell repertoires in COVID-19. Generated by immunoSEQ multiplex PCR, the TCRdb table keeps only in-frame clones and is missing some. The table has about 430,000 clones, about 88% seen once. The sequenced sample was PBMCs or T cells enriched from blood (not recorded which). These receptors were taken from a woman aged 18-29 years who had been exposed to COVID-19.

This clone was seen just once. The chain's CDR3 is CASSYSPQRGEQFF. The CDR3, as DNA: TGTGCCAGCAGTTACTCGCCGCAAAGGGGTGAGCAGTTCTTC. The rearrangement uses TRBV6-5 and TRBJ2-1, with D possibly matching TRBD1 (5 bases). The germline V gene has CDR1 MNHEY and CDR2 SVGAGI. The V end was cut by 0 bases, the J end by 9 bases, with 12 bases between. This CDR3 comprises 14 residues.

V and J are TRBV6-4 and TRBJ2-3; TRBD2 agrees at 7 bases. V shed 6 bases, J shed 0 bases, and the junction held 6 bases outside the gene matches. The germline CDR1 and CDR2 sequences are MRHNA and SNTAGT. This CDR3 spans 15 amino acids. CDR3 loop: CASSRTSESTDTQYF. Written as DNA, the CDR3 is TGTGCCAGCAGCCGTACTAGCGAAAGCACAGATACGCAGTATTTT.

The chain links TRBV14 to TRBJ1-4, with a weak D call TRBD1 (5 bases). The CDR3 extends over 16 amino acids. Germline CDR1 and CDR2: SGHDN and FVKESK. V was clipped by 2 bases and J by 0 bases, with 10 bases between them. This chain's CDR3 is CASSQQGTTTNEKLFF. The CDR3, as DNA: TGTGCCAGCAGCCAACAGGGAACTACAACTAATGAAAAACTGTTTTTT.

V gene TRBV19 combines with J gene TRBJ2-1, with TRBD2 matching over 10 bases. Trimming at V came to 3 bases and at J to 7 bases, leaving 6 bases not matched to a gene. The CDR3 contains 15 residues. CDR1 LNHDA and CDR2 SQIVND come from the germline V gene (reference sequence). The CDR3 loop reads CASSILTSGKNEQFF. The CDR3, as DNA: TGTGCCAGTAGTATTTTAACTAGCGGGAAAAATGAGCAGTTCTTC.

The CDR3 bases are TGTGCCAGCAGTTATGACAAGGCTAAATACGAGCAGTACTTC. Translated, it gives CASSYDKAKYEQYF. This chain uses TRBV6-5 with TRBJ2-7; D is unclear. V lost 3 bases and J 4 bases, leaving 13 bases between the germline ends. Germline loops: CDR1 MNHEY, CDR2 SVGAGI. The CDR3 totals 14 residues.

The rearrangement joins TRBV4-1 to TRBJ2-7; 10 positions match TRBD1. The CDR3 runs to 18 residues. V gave up 4 bases and J gave up 3 bases; unmatched junction bases: 15. CDR1 is MGHRA, CDR2 YSYEKL, per germline. The DNA of the CDR3 is TGCGCCAGCAGCCGCCGGACCGGGACAGGGGATTTCAGCTACGAGCAGTACTTC. Protein product: CASSRRTGTGDFSYEQYF.

CDR3 sequence: CASSMGQGADTQYF. In DNA form, the CDR3 reads TGTGCCAGCAGCATGGGACAGGGGGCAGATACGCAGTATTTT. This chain links TRBV5-4 with TRBJ2-3; the match to TRBD1 covers 11 bases. V lost 4 bases to trimming and J lost 4 bases; unmatched junction nucleotides: 2. This CDR3 comprises 14 residues. Germline lookup yields CDR1 SGHNT and CDR2 YYREEE (reference sequence).

This sequence joins TRBV28 and TRBJ2-1, with TRBD2 matching over 9 bases. The germline gives CDR1 MDHEN, CDR2 SYDVKM. The CDR3 loop spans 13 amino acids. V was pared by 6 bases and J by 9 bases, with 6 bases of the junction left unmatched. CDR3 coding DNA: TGTGCCAGCAGCCCTAGCGGGATACTTGAGCAGTTCTTC. Translated, it gives CASSPSGILEQFF.